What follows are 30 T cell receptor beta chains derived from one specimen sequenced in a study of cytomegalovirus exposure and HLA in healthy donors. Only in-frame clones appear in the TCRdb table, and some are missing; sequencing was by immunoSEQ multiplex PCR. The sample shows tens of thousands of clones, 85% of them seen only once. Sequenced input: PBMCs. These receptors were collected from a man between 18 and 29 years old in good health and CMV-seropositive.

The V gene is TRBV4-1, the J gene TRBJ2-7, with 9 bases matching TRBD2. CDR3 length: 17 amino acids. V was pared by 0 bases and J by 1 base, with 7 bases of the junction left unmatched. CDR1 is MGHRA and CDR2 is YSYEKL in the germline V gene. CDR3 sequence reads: CASSQDPRREGSYEQYF. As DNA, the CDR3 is TGCGCCAGCAGCCAAGATCCGCGGCGGGAGGGTTCCTACGAGCAGTACTTC.

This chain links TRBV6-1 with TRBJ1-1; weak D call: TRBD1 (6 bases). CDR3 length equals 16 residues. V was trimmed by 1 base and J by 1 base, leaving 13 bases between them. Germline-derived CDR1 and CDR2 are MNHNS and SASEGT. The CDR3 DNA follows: TGTGCCAGCAGTGAAGAGGGCAGGGGTAAGAACACTGAAGCTTTCTTT. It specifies CASSEEGRGKNTEAFF.

For the CDR3, the DNA is TGTGCCAGCTCACAAAGACAGGGCTACGAGCAGTACGTC. Protein sequence: CASSQRQGYEQYV. This sequence joins TRBV18 and TRBJ2-7; 7 bases agree with TRBD1. This CDR3 has 13 residues. The J segment lost 3 bases and the V segment lost 4 bases, leaving 3 bases of the junction unmatched. Germline CDR1 is KGHSH and CDR2 is LQKENI.

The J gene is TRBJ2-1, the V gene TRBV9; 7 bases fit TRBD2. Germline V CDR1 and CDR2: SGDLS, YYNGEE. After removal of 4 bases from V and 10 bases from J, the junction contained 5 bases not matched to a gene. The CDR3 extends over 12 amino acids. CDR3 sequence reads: CASSLSAGEQFF. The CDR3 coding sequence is TGTGCCAGCAGCCTCTCAGCGGGGGAGCAGTTCTTC. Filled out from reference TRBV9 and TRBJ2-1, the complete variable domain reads DSGVTQTPKHLITATGQRVTLRCSPRSGDLSVYWYQQSLDQGLQFLIQYYNGEERAKGNILERFSAQQFPDLHSELNLSSLELGDSALYFCASSLSAGEQFFGPGTRLTVL.

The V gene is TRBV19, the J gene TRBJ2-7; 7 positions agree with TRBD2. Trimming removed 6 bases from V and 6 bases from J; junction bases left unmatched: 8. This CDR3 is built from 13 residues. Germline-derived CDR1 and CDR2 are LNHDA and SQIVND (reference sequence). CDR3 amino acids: CASSRTSVSEQYV. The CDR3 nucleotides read TGTGCCAGTAGCCGAACTAGCGTTTCCGAGCAGTACGTC.

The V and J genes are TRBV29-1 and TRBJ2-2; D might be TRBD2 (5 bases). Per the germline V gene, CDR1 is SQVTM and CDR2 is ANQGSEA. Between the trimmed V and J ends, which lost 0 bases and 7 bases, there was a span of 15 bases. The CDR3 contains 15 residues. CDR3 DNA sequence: TGCAGCGTTGAAGATCTTATGGCCGCGGGCGGGGAGCTGTTTTTT. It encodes CSVEDLMAAGGELFF.

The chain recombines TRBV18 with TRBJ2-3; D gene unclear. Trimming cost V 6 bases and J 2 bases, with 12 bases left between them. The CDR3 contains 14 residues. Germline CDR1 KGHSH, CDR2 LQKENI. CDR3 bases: TGTGCCAGCTCGAGCCTTCTCTACACAGATACGCAGTATTTT. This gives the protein CASSSLLYTDTQYF.

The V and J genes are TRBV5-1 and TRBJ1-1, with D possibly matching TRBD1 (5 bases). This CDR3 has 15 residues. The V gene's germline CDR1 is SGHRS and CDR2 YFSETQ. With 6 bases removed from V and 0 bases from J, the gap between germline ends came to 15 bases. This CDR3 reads CASTRGGTMNTEAFF. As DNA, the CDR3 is TGCGCCAGCACCCGGGGGGGGACCATGAACACTGAAGCTTTCTTT. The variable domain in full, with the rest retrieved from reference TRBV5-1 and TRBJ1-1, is KAGVTQTPRYLIKTRGQQVTLSCSPISGHRSVSWYQQTPGQGLQFLFEYFSETQRNKGNFPGRFSGRQFSNSRSEMNVSTLELGDSALYLCASTRGGTMNTEAFFGQGTRLTVV.

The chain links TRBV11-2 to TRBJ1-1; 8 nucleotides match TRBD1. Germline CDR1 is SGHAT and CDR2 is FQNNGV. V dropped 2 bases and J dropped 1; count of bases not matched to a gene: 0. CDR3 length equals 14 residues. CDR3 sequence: CASSLTGGNTEAFF. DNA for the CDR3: TGTGCCAGCAGCTTAACAGGGGGGAACACTGAAGCTTTCTTT.

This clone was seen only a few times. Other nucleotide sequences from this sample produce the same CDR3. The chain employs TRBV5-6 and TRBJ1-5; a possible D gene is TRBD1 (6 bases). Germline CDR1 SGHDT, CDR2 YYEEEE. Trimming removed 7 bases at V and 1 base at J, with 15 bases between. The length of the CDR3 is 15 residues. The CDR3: CASGRGGGSNQPQHF. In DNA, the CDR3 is TGTGCCAGCGGAAGGGGGGGGGGAAGCAATCAGCCCCAGCATTTT.

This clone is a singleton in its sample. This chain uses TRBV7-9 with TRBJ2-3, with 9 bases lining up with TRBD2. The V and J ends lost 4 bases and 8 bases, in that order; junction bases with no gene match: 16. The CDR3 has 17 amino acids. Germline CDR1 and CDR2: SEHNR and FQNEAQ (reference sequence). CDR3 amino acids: CASSSPPGREGPGTQYF. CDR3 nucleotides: TGTGCCAGCAGCTCACCCCCGGGGCGGGAGGGCCCAGGTACGCAGTATTTT. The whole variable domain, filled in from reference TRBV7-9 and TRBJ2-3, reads DTGVSQNPRHKITKRGQNVTFRCDPISEHNRLYWYRQTLGQGPEFLTYFQNEAQLEKSRLLSDRFSAERPKGSFSTLEIQRTEQGDSAMYLCASSSPPGREGPGTQYFGPGTRLTVL.

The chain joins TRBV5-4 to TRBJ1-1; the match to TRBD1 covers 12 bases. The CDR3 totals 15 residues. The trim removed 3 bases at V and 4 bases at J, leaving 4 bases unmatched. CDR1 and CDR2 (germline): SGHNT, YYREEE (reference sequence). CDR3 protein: CASSWGQGATTEAFF. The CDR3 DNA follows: TGTGCCAGCAGCTGGGGACAGGGGGCGACCACTGAAGCTTTCTTT.

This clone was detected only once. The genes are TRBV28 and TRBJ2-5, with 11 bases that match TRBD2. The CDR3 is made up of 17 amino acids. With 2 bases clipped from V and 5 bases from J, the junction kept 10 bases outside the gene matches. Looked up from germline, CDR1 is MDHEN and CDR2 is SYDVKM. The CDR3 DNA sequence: TGTGCCAGCAGTTTAGGGGGACTAGCGGATGGCCGGGAGACCCAGTACTTC. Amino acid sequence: CASSLGGLADGRETQYF.

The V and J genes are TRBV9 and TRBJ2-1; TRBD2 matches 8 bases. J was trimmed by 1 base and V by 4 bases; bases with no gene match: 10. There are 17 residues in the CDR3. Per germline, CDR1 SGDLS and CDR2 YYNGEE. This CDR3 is CASSSGLAGGSYNEQFF. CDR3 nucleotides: TGTGCCAGCAGCTCAGGACTAGCCGGGGGGTCCTACAATGAGCAGTTCTTC. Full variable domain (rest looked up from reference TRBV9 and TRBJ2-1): DSGVTQTPKHLITATGQRVTLRCSPRSGDLSVYWYQQSLDQGLQFLIQYYNGEERAKGNILERFSAQQFPDLHSELNLSSLELGDSALYFCASSSGLAGGSYNEQFFGPGTRLTVL.

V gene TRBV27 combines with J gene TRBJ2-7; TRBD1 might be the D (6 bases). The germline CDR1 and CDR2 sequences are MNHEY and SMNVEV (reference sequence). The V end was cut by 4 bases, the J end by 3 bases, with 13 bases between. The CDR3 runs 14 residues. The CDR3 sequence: CASSSGTTHYEQYF. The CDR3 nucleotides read TGTGCCAGCAGTTCGGGGACAACCCACTACGAGCAGTACTTC.

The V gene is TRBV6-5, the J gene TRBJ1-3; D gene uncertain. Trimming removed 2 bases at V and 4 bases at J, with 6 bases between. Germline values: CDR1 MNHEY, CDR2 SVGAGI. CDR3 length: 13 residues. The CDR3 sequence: CASSYSRGNTIYF. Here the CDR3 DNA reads TGTGCCAGCAGTTACAGCAGGGGAAACACCATATATTTT.

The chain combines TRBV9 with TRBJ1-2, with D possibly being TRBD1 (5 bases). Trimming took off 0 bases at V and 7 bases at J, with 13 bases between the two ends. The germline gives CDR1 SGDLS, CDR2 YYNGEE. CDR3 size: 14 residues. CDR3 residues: CASSVGGAVGGYTF. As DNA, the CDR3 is TGTGCCAGCAGCGTAGGTGGGGCTGTGGGTGGCTACACCTTC.

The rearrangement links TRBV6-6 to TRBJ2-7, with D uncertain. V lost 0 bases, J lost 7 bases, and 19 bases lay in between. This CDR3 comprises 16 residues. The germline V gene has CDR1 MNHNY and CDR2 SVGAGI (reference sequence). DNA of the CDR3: TGTGCCAGCAGTTACTCGAATTCGATCCTAGAACGGGAGCAGTACGTC. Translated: CASSYSNSILEREQYV.

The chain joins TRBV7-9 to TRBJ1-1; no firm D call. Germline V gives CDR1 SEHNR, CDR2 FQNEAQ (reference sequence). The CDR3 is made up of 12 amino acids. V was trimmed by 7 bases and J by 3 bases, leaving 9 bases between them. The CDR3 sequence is CASTQRDTEAFF. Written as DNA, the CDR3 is TGTGCCAGCACCCAGAGGGACACTGAAGCTTTCTTT.

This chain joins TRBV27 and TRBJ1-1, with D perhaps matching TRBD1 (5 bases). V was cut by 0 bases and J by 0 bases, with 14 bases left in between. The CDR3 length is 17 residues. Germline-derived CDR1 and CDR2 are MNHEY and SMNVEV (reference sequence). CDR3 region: CASSLSGGGFMNTEAFF. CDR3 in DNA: TGTGCCAGCAGTTTATCGGGGGGAGGATTTATGAACACTGAAGCTTTCTTT.

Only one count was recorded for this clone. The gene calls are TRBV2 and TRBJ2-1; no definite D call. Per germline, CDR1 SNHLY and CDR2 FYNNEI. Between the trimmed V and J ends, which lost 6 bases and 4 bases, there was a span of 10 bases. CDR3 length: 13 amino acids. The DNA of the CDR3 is TGTGCCAGCAGACAGACCCCTTACAATGAGCAGTTCTTC. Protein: CASRQTPYNEQFF.

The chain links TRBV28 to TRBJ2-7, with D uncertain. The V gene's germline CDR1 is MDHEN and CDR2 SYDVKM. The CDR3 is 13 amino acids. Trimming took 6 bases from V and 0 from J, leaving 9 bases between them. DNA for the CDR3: TGTGCCAGCAGGTCCCGTAGCTCCTACGAGCAGTACTTC. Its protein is CASRSRSSYEQYF.

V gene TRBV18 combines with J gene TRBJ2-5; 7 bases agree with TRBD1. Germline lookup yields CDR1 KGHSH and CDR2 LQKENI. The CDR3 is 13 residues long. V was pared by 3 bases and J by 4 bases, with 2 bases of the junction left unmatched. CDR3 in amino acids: CASSPGQPETQYF. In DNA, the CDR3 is TGTGCCAGCTCACCGGGACAGCCAGAGACCCAGTACTTC.

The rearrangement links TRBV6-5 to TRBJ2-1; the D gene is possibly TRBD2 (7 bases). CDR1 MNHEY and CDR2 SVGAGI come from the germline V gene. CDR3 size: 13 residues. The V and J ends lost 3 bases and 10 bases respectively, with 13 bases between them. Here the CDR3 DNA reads TGTGCCAGCAGTTATTTCGGGGGGCGCGAGCAGTTCTTC. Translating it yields CASSYFGGREQFF.

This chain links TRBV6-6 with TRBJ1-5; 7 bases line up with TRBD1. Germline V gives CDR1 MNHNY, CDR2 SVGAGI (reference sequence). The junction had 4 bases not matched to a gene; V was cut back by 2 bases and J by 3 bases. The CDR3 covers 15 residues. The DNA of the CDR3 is TGTGCCAGCAGTTACCTCGGGACAGACAATCAGCCCCAGCATTTT. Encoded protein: CASSYLGTDNQPQHF.

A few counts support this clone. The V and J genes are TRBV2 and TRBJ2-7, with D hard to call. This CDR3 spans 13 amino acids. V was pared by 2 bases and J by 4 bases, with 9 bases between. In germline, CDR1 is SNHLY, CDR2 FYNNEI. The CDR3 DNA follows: TGTGCCAGCAGTGAAATAGTTCCTTACGAGCAGTACTTC. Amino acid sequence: CASSEIVPYEQYF.

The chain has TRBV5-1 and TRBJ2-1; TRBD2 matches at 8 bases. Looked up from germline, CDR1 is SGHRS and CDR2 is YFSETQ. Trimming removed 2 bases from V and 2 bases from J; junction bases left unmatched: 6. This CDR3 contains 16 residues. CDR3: CASSFPLAAPYNEQFF. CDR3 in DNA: TGCGCCAGCAGCTTCCCACTAGCGGCCCCCTACAATGAGCAGTTCTTC.

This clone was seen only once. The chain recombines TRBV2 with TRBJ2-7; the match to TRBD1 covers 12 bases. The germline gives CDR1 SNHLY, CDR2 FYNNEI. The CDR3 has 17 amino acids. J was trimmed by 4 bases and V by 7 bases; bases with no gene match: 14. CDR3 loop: CASIPPLGQGADYEQYF. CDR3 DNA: TGTGCCAGCATCCCGCCCCTGGGACAGGGGGCAGATTACGAGCAGTACTTC.

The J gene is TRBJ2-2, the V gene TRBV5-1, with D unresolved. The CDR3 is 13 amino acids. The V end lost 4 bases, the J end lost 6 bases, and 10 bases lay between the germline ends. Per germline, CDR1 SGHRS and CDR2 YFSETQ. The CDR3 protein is CASSPVTAGELFF. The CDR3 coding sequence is TGCGCCAGCAGCCCAGTTACCGCCGGGGAGCTGTTTTTT.

DNA for the CDR3: TGCGCCAGCAAGCCGGGACTAGCGATATCCTACAATGAGCAGTTCTTC. Translating gives CASKPGLAISYNEQFF. The V and J genes are TRBV5-1 and TRBJ2-1; 10 bases are shared with TRBD2. V was clipped by 6 bases and J by 1 base; unmatched bases: 7. The CDR3 is 16 residues long. Germline V lookup: CDR1 SGHRS, CDR2 YFSETQ.